Below, 20 T cell receptor beta chains from the same sample are listed, as sequenced in a study of cytomegalovirus exposure and HLA in healthy donors. The PCR ran on 60 Vbeta and 13 Jbeta primers. Repertoires were generated with immunoSEQ multiplex PCR, while TCRdb's copy carries only in-frame clones and drops some. This sample has under 200,000 clones; 80% to 90% occur once, and the top ten carry 1.5% to 2%. The specimen sequenced was PBMCs. Every receptor here comes from a man aged 40-49 years in good health and CMV-seropositive.

This sequence joins TRBV5-8 and TRBJ2-5; 12 nucleotides agree with TRBD1. The V gene end was trimmed by 4 bases and the J gene end by 4 bases; junction bases not matched to a gene: 5. This CDR3 is 15 amino acids long. Germline V CDR1 and CDR2: SGHTS, YDEGEE. The CDR3 nucleotides read TGTGCCAGCAGCCAGGGACAGGGGGCGGGAGAGACCCAGTACTTC. It codes for CASSQGQGAGETQYF.

A note on this clone: Germline and junction disagree at one end, which may indicate a read error. The chain recombines TRBV7-7 with TRBJ1-3; a weak D match, TRBD1 (6 bases). This CDR3 has 15 amino acids. The germline V gene has CDR1 SSHAT and CDR2 FNYEAQ (reference sequence). Here the CDR3 reads CASSLDGGAGNTIYF. The CDR3 coding sequence is TGTGCTAGCAGCTTAGATGGGGGCGCTGGAAACACCATATATTTT.

This chain joins TRBV6-1 and TRBJ1-2, with D hard to call. CDR3 length: 13 amino acids. The V gene lost 4 bases and the J gene lost 4 bases, with 10 bases spanning the gap. The germline gives CDR1 MNHNS, CDR2 SASEGT. The CDR3 nucleotides read TGTGCCAGCAGTGGGAGGGCCGGCTATGGCTACACCTTC. Translated, it gives CASSGRAGYGYTF.

This clone was observed a handful of times. The chain combines TRBV18 with TRBJ1-2; no clear D gene. Trimming removed 6 bases at V and 7 bases at J, with 15 bases between. Germline values: CDR1 KGHSH, CDR2 LQKENI. The CDR3 sequence is 13 residues long. This CDR3 is CASSPEYQAGYTF. For the CDR3, the DNA is TGTGCCAGCTCCCCTGAGTACCAGGCTGGCTACACCTTC.

The V call is TRBV2, the J call TRBJ2-2; the match to TRBD2 covers 9 bases. The CDR3 runs to 16 residues. CDR1 and CDR2 from the germline V gene are SNHLY and FYNNEI. The J segment lost 0 bases and the V segment lost 6 bases, leaving 5 bases of the junction unmatched. CDR3 region: CASRWRTSANTGELFF. CDR3 DNA: TGTGCCAGCAGGTGGAGGACTAGCGCGAACACCGGGGAGCTGTTTTTT.

V usage is TRBV21-1 and J usage is TRBJ1-1. TRBV21-1 is recorded as a pseudogene. CDR3 length: 14 amino acids. CDR3 coding DNA: TGTGCCAGCAGCAAAGTGCCGAGGAACACTGAAGCTTTCTTT. This sequence encodes CASSKVPRNTEAFF.

The genes are TRBV7-8 and TRBJ2-5; TRBD1 aligns across 10 bases. V shed 4 bases, J shed 5 bases, and the junction held 13 bases outside the gene matches. The CDR3 has 17 residues. Per germline, CDR1 SGHVS and CDR2 FQNEAQ. The CDR3 sequence is CASSSPGQGRRSETQYF. In nucleotides, the CDR3 is TGTGCCAGCAGCTCGCCGGGACAGGGGAGGCGGTCGGAGACCCAGTACTTC.

CDR3 bases: TGTGCCTGGACGGTCGGAGCTTATGGCTACACCTTC. Amino acid sequence: CAWTVGAYGYTF. This rearrangement joins TRBV30 to TRBJ1-2, with D unresolved. This CDR3 is 12 amino acids long. V was trimmed by 4 bases and J by 5 bases, leaving 11 bases between them. Germline CDR1 reads GTSNPN; CDR2 reads SVGIG (reference sequence).

The V gene is TRBV6-5, the J gene TRBJ2-7; a possible D gene is TRBD1 (5 bases). Trimming removed 6 bases from V and 6 bases from J, with 12 bases in between. The CDR3 spans 12 residues. The germline V gene has CDR1 MNHEY and CDR2 SVGAGI. The CDR3 DNA is TGTGCCAGCAGCACCACCACAGGCGAGCAGTACTTC. Translation gives CASSTTTGEQYF.

The rearrangement links TRBV28 to TRBJ2-3; 14 bases are a match to TRBD2. V lost 6 bases, J lost 5 bases, and 4 bases stayed unmatched. Germline V gene lookup returns CDR1 MDHEN and CDR2 SYDVKM. The CDR3 consists of 15 residues. The CDR3 nucleotides are TGTGCCAGCAGCCACGGGACTAGCGGGAGAGATACGCAGTATTTT. It specifies CASSHGTSGRDTQYF.

This clone has more than one count but fewer than ten. This chain joins TRBV25-1 and TRBJ1-1, with D tentatively TRBD1 (6 bases). The V end was cut by 7 bases, the J end by 0 bases, with 12 bases between. Germline lookup yields CDR1 MGHDK and CDR2 SYGVNS. The CDR3 sequence is 14 residues long. In nucleotides, the CDR3 is TGTGCCAGCAAAAACCAGGGGATGAACACTGAAGCTTTCTTT. It is translated as CASKNQGMNTEAFF.

The chain combines TRBV5-6 with TRBJ2-1, with D perhaps matching TRBD2 (6 bases). V was pared by 4 bases and J by 9 bases, with 11 bases between. The CDR3 runs to 12 residues. CDR1 and CDR2 (germline): SGHDT, YYEEEE. This CDR3 is CASSRRGREQFF. The DNA for the CDR3 is TGTGCCAGCAGCAGGAGGGGCCGTGAGCAGTTCTTC.

This sequence joins TRBV12-5 and TRBJ2-2, with D maybe TRBD2 (6 bases). V dropped 7 bases and J dropped 4 bases, with 16 bases sitting between them. This CDR3 is built from 15 residues. CDR1 LGHNT and CDR2 FRNRAP come from the germline V gene. The CDR3 nucleotides are TGTGCTAGTGCCACTACGGCGGGACCCACCGGGGAGCTGTTTTTT. Amino acids: CASATTAGPTGELFF.

V is TRBV2 and J is TRBJ1-2, with a possible D match to TRBD1 (5 bases). CDR1 SNHLY and CDR2 FYNNEI come from the germline V gene. The CDR3 spans 12 residues. The V end was cut by 2 bases, the J end by 8 bases, with 9 bases between. The DNA for the CDR3 is TGTGCCAGCAGTGAATCAGGGAGGGGCTACACCTTC. Protein: CASSESGRGYTF.

V is TRBV7-6 and J is TRBJ2-3, with D perhaps TRBD2 (6 bases). Trimming took 3 bases from V and 7 from J, leaving 20 bases between them. The CDR3 runs 16 residues. Germline CDR1 SGHVS, CDR2 FNYEAQ. The CDR3 nucleotides are TGTGCCAGCAGCTTCGCCACACTAGGAGGGGTGTATACGCAGTATTTT. Amino acids: CASSFATLGGVYTQYF.

The sample holds a few counts of this clone. The rearrangement uses TRBV21-1 and TRBJ2-6; TRBD1 reflects the table's D call only, with no check against the DNA. TRBV21-1 is designated a pseudogene. This CDR3 has 18 residues. The CDR3 loop reads CASSLHRTGGSGANVLTF. CDR3 DNA sequence: TGTGCCAGCAGCCTCCATCGGACAGGGGGCTCTGGGGCCAACGTCCTGACTTTC.

This clone occurred once. The chain links TRBV19 to TRBJ2-7, with TRBD1 matching over 12 bases. Germline values: CDR1 LNHDA, CDR2 SQIVND (reference sequence). Trimming took 2 bases from V and 4 from J; bases not matched to a gene: 3. The CDR3 sequence is 15 residues long. Here the CDR3 reads CASSIMGQGAYEQYF. DNA of the CDR3: TGTGCCAGTAGTATAATGGGACAGGGGGCGTACGAGCAGTACTTC.

The rearrangement links TRBV19 to TRBJ2-7; TRBD1 agrees at 8 bases. CDR3 size: 16 residues. Trimming took 8 bases from V and 6 from J; bases not matched to a gene: 18. Germline loops: CDR1 LNHDA, CDR2 SQIVND (reference sequence). The CDR3 spells CASSEGRGTGAGEQYF. In nucleotides, the CDR3 is TGTGCCAGTTCAGAGGGTCGAGGGACAGGCGCTGGCGAGCAGTACTTC.

The chain recombines TRBV7-2 with TRBJ1-4; 7 positions agree with TRBD1. Germline assignment: CDR1 SGHTA and CDR2 FQGNSA. The trim removed 5 bases at V and 7 bases at J, leaving 10 bases unmatched. The CDR3 sequence is 15 residues long. The DNA for the CDR3 is TGTGCCAGCAGCCTTTGGGACAGCTCGGGTGAAAAACTGTTTTTT. Encoded protein: CASSLWDSSGEKLFF. The full variable domain, rest sourced from reference TRBV7-2 and TRBJ1-4, is GAGVSQSPSNKVTEKGKDVELRCDPISGHTALYWYRQSLGQGLEFLIYFQGNSAPDKSGLPSDRFSAERTGGSVSTLTIQRTQQEDSAVYLCASSLWDSSGEKLFFGSGTQLSVL.

This clone has only a few counts. The CDR3 is CASSPRDRENTEAFF. The CDR3 bases are TGTGCCAGCAGCCCCCGGGACAGAGAGAACACTGAAGCTTTCTTT. The V gene is TRBV7-9, the J gene TRBJ1-1, with 7 positions matching TRBD1. J was trimmed by 1 base and V by 5 bases; bases with no gene match: 7. The CDR3 runs 15 residues. Germline-derived CDR1 and CDR2 are SEHNR and FQNEAQ (reference sequence).